A single TCR beta chain is shown here with its context. Its target is unknown. The authors spiked synthetic TCR analog templates into each PCR. Here immunoSEQ multiplex PCR was the method, and the copy in TCRdb shows in-frame clones only, minus some. The sample lists tens of thousands of clones, 70% to 85% occurring once. This sample is drawn from a study of PD-L1 blockade in urothelial cancer. Study-level results: Blood clones associated with the tumor expanded more at 3 weeks in durable-benefit patients.

The material sequenced was PBMCs, taken around atezolizumab (anti-PD-L1) treatment. The sequence was obtained from a man between 60 and 75 years old with urothelial cancer.

Here the CDR3 reads CASSPGWRNTEAFF. The CDR3 region has the DNA TGCGCCAGCAGCCCAGGGTGGCGGAACACTGAAGCTTTCTTT. V is TRBV5-1 and J is TRBJ1-1; maybe TRBD1 (5 bases). V was trimmed by 4 bases and J by 1 base, leaving 11 bases between them. Germline loops: CDR1 SGHRS, CDR2 YFSETQ. This CDR3 is 14 amino acids long. The full variable domain, its missing parts supplied by reference TRBV5-1 and TRBJ1-1, is KAGVTQTPRYLIKTRGQQVTLSCSPISGHRSVSWYQQTPGQGLQFLFEYFSETQRNKGNFPGRFSGRQFSNSRSEMNVSTLELGDSALYLCASSPGWRNTEAFFGQGTRLTVV.